What follows are 2 T cell receptor beta chains derived from one specimen sequenced in a study of response to subunit inactivated influenza vaccine. TCRdb re-called the RT-PCR reads through MiXCR, storing one row per CDR3 protein. The sample contains 610,000 or so distinct CDR3 sequences, approximately 14% of which appear only once. This specimen consisted of PBMCs from blood, obtained 12 days after vaccination. The receptor source for this set is a man aged 50 to 60 who received an inactivated influenza vaccine.

The J gene is TRBJ2-2, the V gene TRBV4-3; possibly TRBD2 for D (5 bases). The CDR3 totals 15 residues. The V gene lost 0 bases and the J gene lost 1 base, with 6 bases spanning the gap. Germline V gives CDR1 LGHNA, CDR2 YSLEER. Here the CDR3 reads CASSQDGMNTGELFF. The CDR3 DNA reads as TGCGCCAGCAGCCAAGACGGGATGAACACCGGGGAGCTGTTTTTT.

This clonotype was seen repeatedly, ten times or more. The chain links TRBV24-1 to TRBJ2-1; D may be TRBD1 (6 bases). V was trimmed by 4 bases and J by 2 bases, leaving 8 bases between them. CDR3 length equals 14 residues. Germline lookup yields CDR1 KGHDR and CDR2 SFDVKD. CDR3 residues: CATSDRGAYNEQFF. The CDR3 nucleotides read TGTGCCACCAGTGACAGGGGAGCCTACAATGAGCAGTTCTTC.